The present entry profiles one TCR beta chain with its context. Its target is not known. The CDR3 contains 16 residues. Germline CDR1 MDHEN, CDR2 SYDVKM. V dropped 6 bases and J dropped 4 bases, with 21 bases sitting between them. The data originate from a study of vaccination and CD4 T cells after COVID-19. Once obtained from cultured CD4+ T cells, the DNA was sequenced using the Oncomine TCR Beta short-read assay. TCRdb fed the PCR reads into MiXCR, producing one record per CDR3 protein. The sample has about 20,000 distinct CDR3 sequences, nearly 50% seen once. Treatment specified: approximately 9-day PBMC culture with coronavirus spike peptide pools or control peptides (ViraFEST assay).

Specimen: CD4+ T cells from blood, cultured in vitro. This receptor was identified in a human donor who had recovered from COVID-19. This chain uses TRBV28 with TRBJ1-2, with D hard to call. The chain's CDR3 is CASSSPRAGELYGYTF. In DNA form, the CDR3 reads TGTGCCAGCAGCTCCCCGAGGGCCGGGGAGCTCTATGGCTACACCTTC.